This T cell receptor (beta chain) derives from a study of T cells after yellow fever vaccination. This clonotype has only a few counts. Its cognate antigen is unknown. The study's findings and limits: The secondary response peaked faster, at day 5 versus 15, but was weaker.

TCRdb re-called the 5' RACE reads with MiXCR, one entry per CDR3 protein. The sample carries around 260,000 distinct CDR3 sequences, roughly 5.6% recorded once. This CDR3 spans 14 amino acids. Germline V gives CDR1 DFQATT, CDR2 SNEGSKA (reference sequence). The V end lost 3 bases, the J end lost 1 base, and 12 bases lay between the germline ends. This sequence was found in a man aged 18 to 35 who received the YFV17D yellow fever vaccine. The chain carries TRBV20-1 and TRBJ2-5, with a weak D call TRBD2 (6 bases). The material was CD4+ T cells sorted from PBMCs, obtained on the day of the yellow fever booster vaccination. CDR3 nucleotides: TGCAGTGCTAGTATGTGGGGACTCCAAGAGACCCAGTACTTC. It yields the protein CSASMWGLQETQYF.